This TCR beta chain was obtained from a study of OX40 agonist ivuxolimab in advanced cancers. The table came from immunoSEQ multiplex PCR; TCRdb's copy has only in-frame clones and leaves some out. The sample has over 20,000 clones, about 76% seen once. Peripheral blood came from all dose cohorts at three timepoints. Germline trimming cut 5 bases from V and 6 bases from J; bases unmatched to any gene: 6. The length of the CDR3 is 15 residues. CDR1 and CDR2 (germline): LNHDA, SQIVND (reference sequence). The V call is TRBV19, the J call TRBJ1-5; 11 nucleotides match TRBD1. The material sequenced was CD4+ or CD8+ T cells sorted from blood, taken in a trial of the OX40 agonist ivuxolimab. The source of this sequence is an adult with an advanced solid tumor such as melanoma, head and neck, liver or kidney cancer. CDR3 region: CASSSLDRGPQPQHF. The CDR3 DNA reads TGTGCCAGTAGTTCTTTGGACAGGGGGCCTCAGCCCCAGCATTTT.